What follows are 31 T cell receptor beta chains derived from one specimen sequenced in a study of blood T cell repertoires in COVID-19. The table came from immunoSEQ multiplex PCR; TCRdb's copy has only in-frame clones and leaves some out. The table has 160,000 or so clones, roughly nine tenths seen once. Specimen: peripheral blood. These receptor sequences come from a woman in her 70s with acute or convalescent COVID-19.

This chain uses TRBV18 with TRBJ2-4; TRBD1 matches at 7 bases. Trimming removed 3 bases from V and 0 bases from J; junction bases left unmatched: 8. The CDR3 loop spans 17 amino acids. CDR1 KGHSH and CDR2 LQKENI come from the germline V gene. DNA for the CDR3: TGTGCCAGCTCACCTTCCGGGACAGAGCGAGCCAAAAACATTCAGTACTTC. Its protein is CASSPSGTERAKNIQYF.

The genes are TRBV6-5 and TRBJ1-1, with D possibly TRBD1 on 6 matching bases. From germline, CDR1 is MNHEY and CDR2 SVGAGI. The germline V and J ends were trimmed by 2 bases and 7 bases, with 17 bases remaining between them. The CDR3 is made up of 15 amino acids. The DNA for the CDR3 is TGTGCCAGCAGTTACCCTGCCGGGGTAGGGGGTGAAGCTTTCTTT. Translation gives CASSYPAGVGGEAFF.

This sequence joins TRBV21-1 and TRBJ1-1; the tabulated D call, TRBD1, remains unverified against the DNA. TRBV21-1 is a known pseudogene. The length of the CDR3 is 12 residues. The CDR3 DNA sequence: TGTGCCGGTTATACAGGGCACACTGAAGCTTTCTTT. Its protein is CAGYTGHTEAFF.

The genes are TRBV10-3 and TRBJ2-5; 10 nucleotides line up with TRBD2. The germline V gene encodes CDR1 ENHRY and CDR2 SYGVKD. This CDR3 spans 15 amino acids. J lost 5 bases, V lost 6 bases, and 9 bases had no gene match. The CDR3 here is CAISSMSGGEETQYF. The CDR3 DNA reads TGTGCCATCAGCTCAATGAGCGGGGGGGAGGAGACCCAGTACTTC.

The genes are TRBV7-9 and TRBJ2-3; a weak D match, TRBD2 (6 bases). From germline, CDR1 is SEHNR and CDR2 FQNEAQ (reference sequence). The CDR3 has 12 residues. The V gene lost 5 bases and the J gene lost 7 bases, with 10 bases spanning the gap. CDR3 sequence (DNA): TGTGCCAGCAGCATACTAGCCAATACGCAGTATTTT. Translated, it gives CASSILANTQYF.

CDR3 region: CATSGGGSSNQPQHF. CDR3 sequence (DNA): TGTGCCACCAGCGGGGGGGGCAGCAGCAATCAGCCCCAGCATTTT. This chain joins TRBV15 and TRBJ1-5, with a tentative D call TRBD1 (6 bases). This CDR3 contains 15 residues. Germline V CDR1 and CDR2: LNHNV, YYDKDF (reference sequence). Trimming left V 5 bases short and J 1 base short, with 12 bases between.

The chain is built from TRBV14 and TRBJ1-1; the D gene is possibly TRBD1 (5 bases). Germline assignment: CDR1 SGHDN and CDR2 FVKESK. V was trimmed by 0 bases and J by 0 bases, leaving 11 bases between them. The CDR3 is 16 amino acids. This CDR3 is CASSQDQGQVNTEAFF. The CDR3 DNA reads TGTGCCAGCAGCCAAGATCAGGGCCAGGTGAACACTGAAGCTTTCTTT.

The chain couples TRBV30 to TRBJ1-2; 7 bases line up with TRBD1. The CDR3 consists of 16 residues. V dropped 0 bases and J dropped 4; count of bases not matched to a gene: 11. Germline CDR1 reads GTSNPN; CDR2 reads SVGIG (reference sequence). CDR3 sequence: CAWSVQGLLMTYGYTF. In DNA, the CDR3 is TGTGCCTGGAGTGTACAGGGGCTCCTGATGACCTATGGCTACACCTTC.

The chain joins TRBV27 to TRBJ1-4; tentatively, D is TRBD1 (5 bases). The V end was cut by 6 bases, the J end by 4 bases, with 21 bases between. Germline-derived CDR1 and CDR2 are MNHEY and SMNVEV (reference sequence). The CDR3 consists of 17 residues. CDR3 amino acids: CASSYPVDPDNNEKLFF. CDR3 nucleotides: TGTGCCAGCAGCTACCCAGTGGATCCGGACAATAATGAAAAACTGTTTTTT.

The chain joins TRBV5-1 to TRBJ1-4; D remains ambiguous. CDR3 length: 14 amino acids. V gave up 2 bases and J gave up 2 bases, with 7 bases separating them. Germline V lookup: CDR1 SGHRS, CDR2 YFSETQ. CDR3 in DNA: TGCGCCAGCAGCTTAGTCGGGACTAATGAAAAACTGTTTTTT. It is translated as CASSLVGTNEKLFF.

This clone was seen once. V is TRBV6-5 and J is TRBJ1-4; the D gene is possibly TRBD1 (6 bases). Trimming removed 6 bases at V and 1 base at J, with 12 bases between. The germline CDR1 and CDR2 sequences are MNHEY and SVGAGI. The CDR3 is made up of 15 amino acids. The CDR3 sequence: CASRDQGRTNEKLFF. CDR3 sequence (DNA): TGTGCCAGCAGAGACCAGGGGAGAACTAATGAAAAACTGTTTTTT.

This chain connects TRBV5-1 to TRBJ2-1; 9 bases are shared with TRBD1. This CDR3 spans 15 amino acids. Germline V lookup: CDR1 SGHRS, CDR2 YFSETQ. Unmatched junction bases numbered 8, after V lost 3 bases and J lost 7 bases. Written as DNA, the CDR3 is TGCGCCAGCAGCTCTCTGGACAGGGGAAGGAATGAGCAGTTCTTC. Translating gives CASSSLDRGRNEQFF.

A single count supports this clone. The rearrangement links TRBV28 to TRBJ1-2; perhaps TRBD1 as D (6 bases). The CDR3 is made up of 15 amino acids. Germline CDR1 and CDR2: MDHEN and SYDVKM. V was shortened by 4 bases and J by 8 bases, with 20 bases between the two germline ends. CDR3 sequence: CASSSPPGGARGYTF. CDR3 in DNA: TGTGCCAGCAGTTCCCCACCGGGGGGCGCACGGGGCTACACCTTC.

The chain joins TRBV27 to TRBJ1-1; 9 bases match TRBD1. Germline CDR1 is MNHEY and CDR2 is SMNVEV (reference sequence). Losses at the gene ends were 6 bases for V and 4 bases for J; bases not matched to a gene: 9. The CDR3 spans 15 residues. In DNA form, the CDR3 reads TGTGCCAGCAGCCCTCGGGGACAGGGAACCACTGAAGCTTTCTTT. Encoded protein: CASSPRGQGTTEAFF.

This CDR3 is CASSSRGVGYGYTF. The CDR3 coding sequence is TGTGCCAGCAGTTCCCGGGGGGTTGGGTATGGCTACACCTTC. The V gene is TRBV27, the J gene TRBJ1-2; tentatively, D is TRBD1 (5 bases). This CDR3 spans 14 amino acids. Germline CDR1 reads MNHEY; CDR2 reads SMNVEV (reference sequence). The ends were cut back, 4 bases at V and 5 bases at J, with 14 bases in the middle.

This rearrangement joins TRBV6-5 to TRBJ1-3, with 7 nucleotides matching TRBD1. V shed 5 bases and J 4 bases; nucleotides not matched to a gene: 5. The CDR3 runs 14 residues. Germline V gives CDR1 MNHEY, CDR2 SVGAGI. The CDR3 DNA reads as TGTGCCAGCAGTCGACAGGGCGCCGGAAACACCATATATTTT. Translation: CASSRQGAGNTIYF.

The rearrangement links TRBV18 to TRBJ1-1; D gene uncertain. V gave up 3 bases and J gave up 3 bases, with 14 bases separating them. CDR3 length equals 15 residues. Germline values: CDR1 KGHSH, CDR2 LQKENI. The CDR3 coding sequence is TGTGCCAGCTCACCCGGGGTAGGGATGGACACTGAAGCTTTCTTT. Translating it yields CASSPGVGMDTEAFF.

The gene calls are TRBV14 and TRBJ1-1; TRBD1 is a possible D gene (5 bases). V dropped 0 bases and J dropped 4 bases, with 12 bases sitting between them. From germline, CDR1 is SGHDN and CDR2 FVKESK. CDR3 length: 15 residues. CDR3: CASSQDRRVGTEAFF. CDR3 nucleotide sequence: TGTGCCAGCAGCCAAGATCGCAGGGTGGGCACTGAAGCTTTCTTT. Using reference TRBV14 and TRBJ1-1 for the parts outside the CDR3, the full variable domain is EAGVTQFPSHSVIEKGQTVTLRCDPISGHDNLYWYRRVMGKEIKFLLHFVKESKQDESGMPNNRFLAERTGGTYSTLKVQPAELEDSGVYFCASSQDRRVGTEAFFGQGTRLTVV.

V and J are TRBV19 and TRBJ2-7; 10 nucleotides agree with TRBD2. This CDR3 has 15 amino acids. In germline, CDR1 is LNHDA, CDR2 SQIVND (reference sequence). V shed 10 bases, J shed 3 bases, and the junction held 12 bases outside the gene matches. CDR3 DNA: TGTGCCATACCATCTAGCGGGGGAGATTACTACGAGCAGTACGTC. Protein: CAIPSSGGDYYEQYV.

The V and J genes are TRBV6-5 and TRBJ1-3; TRBD1 might be the D (5 bases). Trimming pared 0 bases from V and 1 base from J, leaving 10 bases between. CDR3 length: 16 residues. Germline-derived CDR1 and CDR2 are MNHEY and SVGAGI. DNA for the CDR3: TGTGCCAGCAGTTACTCGCTCAGGGTTTCTGGAAACACCATATATTTT. Encoded protein: CASSYSLRVSGNTIYF.

This chain connects TRBV6-2 or TRBV6-3 to TRBJ1-2; TRBD1 matches 7 bases. CDR3 length: 16 residues. The germline V gene encodes CDR1 MNHEY and CDR2 SVGEGT. The junction had 9 bases not matched to a gene; V was cut back by 2 bases and J by 3 bases. CDR3 protein: CASSYPEDRFHYGYTF. CDR3 nucleotide sequence: TGTGCCAGCAGTTACCCAGAGGACAGGTTTCACTATGGCTACACCTTC.

The chain uses TRBV11-2 and TRBJ2-1; 12 nucleotides agree with TRBD1. CDR1 is SGHAT, CDR2 FQNNGV, per germline. CDR3 length equals 15 residues. J was trimmed by 9 bases and V by 0 bases; bases with no gene match: 3. In nucleotides, the CDR3 is TGTGCCAGCAGCTTAGAGGGACAGGGGGCAGGTGAGCAGTTCTTC. As protein: CASSLEGQGAGEQFF.

This clone showed up just once. This chain links TRBV5-5 with TRBJ2-2; 8 bases are shared with TRBD1. With V trimmed by 5 bases and J by 1 base, 4 bases remained unmatched. Germline values: CDR1 SGHKS, CDR2 YYEKEE (reference sequence). The CDR3 spans 15 residues. In DNA, the CDR3 is TGTGCCAGCAGGACAGGGGCGCAGAACACCGGGGAGCTGTTTTTT. As protein: CASRTGAQNTGELFF.

This chain uses TRBV27 with TRBJ1-2; 9 bases are shared with TRBD1. Germline values: CDR1 MNHEY, CDR2 SMNVEV (reference sequence). V trimming: 3 bases; J trimming: 7 bases; junction bases outside the gene matches: 6. This CDR3 is 14 amino acids long. The CDR3 DNA is TGTGCCAGCAGTTTCCGGGACAGGGTGTTTGGCTACACCTTC. It encodes CASSFRDRVFGYTF.

The chain employs TRBV5-1 and TRBJ2-2, with D possibly TRBD2 on 6 matching bases. The germline CDR1 and CDR2 sequences are SGHRS and YFSETQ. The CDR3 is made up of 16 amino acids. V dropped 0 bases and J dropped 7 bases, with 16 bases sitting between them. DNA for the CDR3: TGCGCCAGCAGCTTGGCTCCAGGGAGGCGCGTCGGGGAGCTGTTTTTT. This gives the protein CASSLAPGRRVGELFF.

This clone has only one observation. The chain recombines TRBV4-2 with TRBJ2-1; unclear D gene. This CDR3 has 13 amino acids. Per the germline V gene, CDR1 is LGHNA and CDR2 is YNFKEQ. Trimming stripped 3 bases from V and 8 bases from J, with 11 bases between. The CDR3 loop reads CASSHPRGDEQFF. In nucleotides, the CDR3 is TGTGCCAGCAGCCACCCTAGAGGAGATGAGCAGTTCTTC.

The V gene is TRBV10-3, the J gene TRBJ2-3; TRBD2 matches at 14 bases. Trimming cost V 6 bases and J 5 bases; bases outside gene matches: 13. The germline CDR1 and CDR2 sequences are ENHRY and SYGVKD. The CDR3 is 18 amino acids. CDR3 DNA sequence: TGTGCCATCAGCTGGGGACTAGCGGGGGACCCAGGGAGAGATACGCAGTATTTT. This gives the protein CAISWGLAGDPGRDTQYF.

V gene TRBV18 combines with J gene TRBJ2-7; 12 positions match TRBD2. The germline V gene has CDR1 KGHSH and CDR2 LQKENI. After removal of 1 base from V and 5 bases from J, the junction contained 12 bases not matched to a gene. The CDR3 has 18 amino acids. This CDR3 reads CASSPRVTSGGRSDEQYF. CDR3 DNA sequence: TGTGCCAGCTCACCACGGGTGACTAGCGGGGGTCGGTCTGACGAGCAGTACTTC.

The chain carries TRBV19 and TRBJ2-4; 16 nucleotides align to TRBD2. Germline loops: CDR1 LNHDA, CDR2 SQIVND (reference sequence). CDR3 length equals 20 residues. V lost 5 bases, J lost 3 bases, and 13 bases stayed unmatched. The CDR3 bases are TGTGCCAGTAGTCCTCCCCGGGGACTAGCGGGGGGGTACGGCAAAAACATTCAGTACTTC. Translating gives CASSPPRGLAGGYGKNIQYF.

The V call is TRBV11-2, the J call TRBJ1-2; unclear D gene. V was trimmed by 2 bases and J by 2 bases, leaving 12 bases between them. The CDR3 has 15 amino acids. Germline loops: CDR1 SGHAT, CDR2 FQNNGV. The CDR3 spells CASSLMMAGNYGYTF. The CDR3, as DNA: TGTGCCAGCAGCTTAATGATGGCGGGAAACTATGGCTACACCTTC. Filled out from reference TRBV11-2 and TRBJ1-2, the complete variable domain reads EAGVAQSPRYKIIEKRQSVAFWCNPISGHATLYWYQQILGQGPKLLIQFQNNGVVDDSQLPKDRFSAERLKGVDSTLKIQPAKLEDSAVYLCASSLMMAGNYGYTFGSGTRLTVV.

The V gene is TRBV24-1, the J gene TRBJ1-2, with TRBD1 as a possible D gene (5 bases). This CDR3 is 16 amino acids long. V lost 3 bases and J lost 1, with 14 bases in between. Germline CDR1 KGHDR, CDR2 SFDVKD. CDR3 loop: CATSDPQGQGNYGYTF. DNA of the CDR3: TGTGCCACCAGTGATCCCCAGGGTCAGGGTAACTATGGCTACACCTTC.